The 25 T cell receptor beta chains below all came from one sample that was sequenced in a study of T cells in women clearing cervical HPV infection. Repertoires were generated with immunoSEQ multiplex PCR, while TCRdb's copy carries only in-frame clones and drops some. Its clone listing holds over 10,000 clones. Sequencing used blood buffy coat. The receptors were gathered from a woman between 18 and 70 years old with a cervical HPV16 infection that either progressed to CIN3+ or cleared (not recorded which).

With respect to this clone: The CDR3 is cut off 3 residues early in the read; its end comes from the germline J gene. The chain is built from TRBV7-9 and TRBJ2-7; D is undetermined. This CDR3 is 13 amino acids long. V lost 0 bases and J lost 2, with 5 bases in between. Looked up from germline, CDR1 is SEHNR and CDR2 is FQNEAQ (reference sequence). The CDR3 sequence is CASSLAGTYEQYF. CDR3 bases read: TGTGCCAGCAGCTTAGCCGGTACCTACGAG.

Note on this clone: The CDR3 end lies 3 residues beyond the end of the read and is filled in from the germline J gene. This rearrangement joins TRBV7-9 to TRBJ2-3; no clear D. Germline CDR1 SEHNR, CDR2 FQNEAQ (reference sequence). The ends were cut back, 4 bases at V and 3 bases at J, with 14 bases in the middle. The CDR3 spans 15 residues. The covered CDR3 bases are TGTGCCAGCAGCTCCAGGCGAGTAGGGACAGATACG. This codes for CASSSRRVGTDT. The full CDR3 protein is CASSSRRVGTDTQYF. Full variable domain (remainder filled in from reference TRBV7-9 and TRBJ2-3): DTGVSQNPRHKITKRGQNVTFRCDPISEHNRLYWYRQTLGQGPEFLTYFQNEAQLEKSRLLSDRFSAERPKGSFSTLEIQRTEQGDSAMYLCASSSRRVGTDTQYFGPGTRLTVL.

About this clone itself: The CDR3 end is not reached by the read, which stops 3 residues before it; the germline J gene fills it in. The chain has TRBV6-2 or TRBV6-3 and TRBJ2-3; 11 bases map to TRBD1. Germline V lookup: CDR1 MNHEY, CDR2 SVGEGT. This CDR3 is 16 amino acids long. The CDR3 is CASSLLGQGAMETQYF. CDR3 bases read: TGTGCCAGCAGCCTCCTCGGACAGGGGGCGATGGAGACG.

Of note for this clone: The missing CDR3 end, 3 residues past where the read stops, is filled in from the germline J gene. This rearrangement joins TRBV5-6 to TRBJ1-2; D is possibly TRBD1 (5 bases). Germline CDR1 reads SGHDT; CDR2 reads YYEEEE. This CDR3 spans 12 amino acids. With 6 bases removed from V and 1 base from J, the gap between germline ends came to 7 bases. Here the CDR3 reads CASKGNNYGYTF. The sequenced part of the CDR3 DNA is TGTGCCAGCAAGGGGAATAACTATGGC.

Details on this clone: The missing CDR3 end, 3 residues past where the read stops, is filled in from the germline J gene. The chain is built from TRBV6-2 or TRBV6-3 and TRBJ2-3; D might be TRBD2 (6 bases). Germline-derived CDR1 and CDR2 are MNHEY and SVGEGT. This CDR3 is built from 13 residues. The CDR3 protein is CASSNGGNQPQYF. CDR3 DNA, as far as it was read: TGTGCCAGCAGTAATGGGGGGAATCAGCCG.

Comment on this clone: The CDR3 end lies 3 residues beyond the end of the read and is filled in from the germline J gene. The J gene is TRBJ2-3, the V gene TRBV6-2 or TRBV6-3; D not resolved. The CDR3 extends over 11 amino acids. Germline V gene data show CDR1 as MNHEY and CDR2 as SVGEGT. V lost 4 bases to trimming and J lost 6 bases, with 5 bases between them. Here the CDR3 reads CASSWQDTQYF. The DNA read from the CDR3 is TGTGCCAGCAGTTGGCAGGATACG.

Comments on this clone: The read halts 3 residues ahead of the CDR3 end, with the missing end drawn from the germline J gene. The chain has TRBV27 and TRBJ2-7; no reliable D call. The germline CDR1 and CDR2 sequences are MNHEY and SMNVEV (reference sequence). The CDR3 is 14 residues long. Trimming left V 2 bases short and J 2 bases short, with 10 bases between. The CDR3 here is CASSLGQAPYEQYF. CDR3 DNA (partial): TGTGCCAGCAGTTTAGGGCAGGCTCCCTACGAG.

In the case of this clone: The read terminates 3 residues before the CDR3 end, so the remaining end is supplied by the germline J gene. V and J are TRBV2 and TRBJ1-2; D gene ambiguous. The CDR3 totals 14 residues. CDR1 is SNHLY, CDR2 FYNNEI, per germline. The CDR3 DNA, read in part, is TGTGCCAGCAGTCTCCTGACTAGTGGTAATGAC. The encoded protein is CASSLLTSGND. The whole CDR3 protein reads CASSLLTSGNDYTF. Full variable domain (remainder filled in from reference TRBV2 and TRBJ1-2): EPEVTQTPSHQVTQMGQEVILRCVPISNHLYFYWYRQILGQKVEFLVSFYNNEISEKSEIFDDQFSVERPDGSNFTLKIRSTKLEDSAMYFCASSLLTSGNDYTFGSGTRLTVV.

For this clone: Sequencing ends 3 residues short of the CDR3 end; the germline J gene provides the rest. The gene calls are TRBV4-2 and TRBJ2-7, with 9 nucleotides matching TRBD1. Germline V CDR1 and CDR2: LGHNA, YNFKEQ. CDR3 length equals 16 residues. With V trimmed by 0 bases and J by 5 bases, 8 bases remained unmatched. The sequenced CDR3 bases are TGTGCCAGCAGCCAAGACCCGGACAGGGGCGACAACGAG. Its translation: CASSQDPDRGDNE. The whole CDR3 reads CASSQDPDRGDNEQYF.

Of note for this clone: The read falls 3 residues short of the CDR3 end, and the missing part is taken from the germline J gene. The J gene is TRBJ2-3, the V gene TRBV7-2, with TRBD2 matching over 8 bases. Germline CDR1 reads SGHTA; CDR2 reads FQGNSA. V dropped 5 bases and J dropped 6; count of bases not matched to a gene: 4. The CDR3 has 13 amino acids. The chain's CDR3 is CASSPGGRDTQYF. The sequenced part of the CDR3 DNA is TGTGCCAGCAGCCCGGGGGGGCGCGATACG.

As regards this clone: The sequence runs out 3 residues before the end of the CDR3; the remainder is reconstructed from the germline J gene. The chain recombines TRBV19 with TRBJ2-2; possible D gene TRBD1, 6 bases. Germline V gene lookup returns CDR1 LNHDA and CDR2 SQIVND (reference sequence). The CDR3 contains 14 residues. The CDR3 loop reads CASSSTGNNSPLFF. The DNA read from the CDR3 is TGTGCCAGTAGTTCTACAGGGAATAATTCACCG.

Comment on this clone: The read ends 3 residues early relative to the CDR3; the germline J gene fills the gap. The chain combines TRBV5-1 with TRBJ2-1, with D tentatively TRBD2 (6 bases). Germline V CDR1 and CDR2: SGHRS, YFSETQ. The CDR3 totals 17 residues. Trimming removed 0 bases at V and 2 bases at J, with 15 bases between. The CDR3 bases that were read are TGCGCCAGCAGCTTGGAGGCCTCCCGGGGGACCTACAATGAG. Residues: CASSLEASRGTYNE. The complete CDR3 reads CASSLEASRGTYNEQFF.

This clone shows up as medium-sized by frequency. The read finishes 3 residues shy of the CDR3 end, and the germline J gene is used to complete it. The chain is built from TRBV7-8 and TRBJ1-3, with TRBD1 identical over 8 bases. The J segment lost 2 bases and the V segment lost 0 bases, leaving 3 bases of the junction unmatched. The CDR3 length is 16 residues. The germline V gene encodes CDR1 SGHVS and CDR2 FQNEAQ. The part of the CDR3 DNA that was read is TGTGCCAGCAGCTTAGCCGACAGGGGAACTGGAAACACC. Encoded protein: CASSLADRGTGNT. The whole CDR3 is CASSLADRGTGNTIYF.

Remarks on this clone: From the germline J gene comes the end of the CDR3, since the read stops 3 residues before it. The chain has TRBV2 and TRBJ1-2, with a possible D match to TRBD1 (5 bases). This CDR3 is 18 amino acids long. Between the trimmed V and J ends, which lost 7 bases and 0 bases, there was a span of 24 bases. From germline, CDR1 is SNHLY and CDR2 FYNNEI. The DNA read from the CDR3 is TGTGCCAGCATAGGGCGGGAGGGGACTCCCGGCTCTAACTATGGC. It encodes CASIGREGTPGSNYG. The entire CDR3 is CASIGREGTPGSNYGYTF.

The chain's CDR3 is CASSIATGETQYF. CDR3 DNA, as far as it was read: TGTGCCAGTAGTATAGCGACCGGGGAGACC. The chain joins TRBV19 to TRBJ2-5; D not certain. The read finishes 3 residues shy of the CDR3 end, and the germline J gene is used to complete it. CDR1 and CDR2 (germline): LNHDA, SQIVND (reference sequence). V was clipped by 1 base and J by 5 bases, with 8 bases between them. The CDR3 is 13 amino acids. The variable domain in full, with the rest retrieved from reference TRBV19 and TRBJ2-5, is DGGITQSPKYLFRKEGQNVTLSCEQNLNHDAMYWYRQDPGQGLRLIYYSQIVNDFQKGDIAEGYSVSREKKESFPLTVTSAQKNPTAFYLCASSIATGETQYFGPGTRLLVL.

For this clone: The observed sequence ends 3 residues before the CDR3 terminus, with the missing tail filled in from the germline J gene. This chain links TRBV5-1 with TRBJ1-6; D is uncertain. CDR1 and CDR2 from the germline V gene are SGHRS and YFSETQ. This CDR3 spans 13 amino acids. Deletions cut 4 bases from V and 9 bases from J, with 11 bases between. CDR3 region: CASSPTIGSPLHF. The covered CDR3 bases are TGCGCCAGCAGCCCCACTATCGGTTCACCC.

For this clone: The read is 3 residues too short to cover the CDR3 end, so that end is filled in from the germline J gene. V usage is TRBV6-2 or TRBV6-3 and J usage is TRBJ2-7, with 7 bases that match TRBD1. The germline V gene encodes CDR1 MNHEY and CDR2 SVGEGT. The CDR3 has 14 amino acids. Trimming cost V 2 bases and J 3 bases; bases outside gene matches: 4. CDR3 DNA (partial): TGTGCCAGCAGTTACCAGGGACAGATCTACGAG. It yields the protein CASSYQGQIYE. The entire CDR3 reads CASSYQGQIYEQYF.

With respect to this clone: The CDR3 end falls 3 residues outside the read, so it is completed with the germline J gene. Distinct nucleotide sequences in the sample also encode this CDR3. The chain joins TRBV7-8 to TRBJ2-7; tentative D call: TRBD2 (6 bases). CDR3 size: 14 residues. CDR1 SGHVS and CDR2 FQNEAQ come from the germline V gene. Between the trimmed V and J ends, which lost 3 bases and 2 bases, there was a span of 11 bases. The CDR3 sequence: CASSFSGNAYEQYF. The CDR3 DNA, read in part, is TGTGCCAGCAGCTTTAGCGGAAATGCCTACGAG.

As regards this clone: The CDR3 end is not reached by the read, which stops 3 residues before it; the germline J gene fills it in. The chain is built from TRBV2 and TRBJ1-1, with D uncertain. The CDR3 has 14 amino acids. Trimming cost V 5 bases and J 2 bases, with 12 bases left between them. In germline, CDR1 is SNHLY, CDR2 FYNNEI. Partial CDR3 DNA: TGTGCCAGCAGTTACCTATCTCCCAACACTGAA. Its protein product is CASSYLSPNTE. The full CDR3 sequence reads CASSYLSPNTEAFF.

CDR3 sequence reads: CASTFSGARETQYF. The covered CDR3 bases are TGTGCCAGCACCTTTAGCGGGGCACGGGAGACG. The V gene is TRBV5-6, the J gene TRBJ2-3; TRBD2 agrees at 8 bases. The CDR3 end falls 3 residues outside the read, so it is completed with the germline J gene. The CDR3 loop spans 14 amino acids. The germline CDR1 and CDR2 sequences are SGHDT and YYEEEE.

According to its frequency, this clone is medium-sized. The read comes to an end 3 residues before the CDR3 does, leaving the germline J gene to fill in the end. The chain uses TRBV7-9 and TRBJ1-2; TRBD1 agrees at 8 bases. Germline loops: CDR1 SEHNR, CDR2 FQNEAQ (reference sequence). The CDR3 extends over 15 amino acids. V gave up 5 bases and J gave up 3 bases; unmatched junction bases: 8. This chain's CDR3 is CASSHTDRVYYGYTF. CDR3 bases read: TGTGCCAGCAGCCATACGGACAGGGTGTACTATGGC.

A note on this clone: The CDR3 extends 3 residues past the end of the read, so its final part is completed from the germline J gene. This chain links TRBV20-1 with TRBJ2-3; the match to TRBD2 covers 10 bases. The CDR3 is 14 residues long. Trimming at V came to 7 bases and at J to 2 bases, leaving 6 bases not matched to a gene. CDR1 is DFQATT and CDR2 is SNEGSKA in the germline V gene (reference sequence). The CDR3 protein is CSEASGGPTDTQYF. The part of the CDR3 DNA that was read is TGCAGTGAGGCTAGCGGGGGTCCCACAGATACG.

The sequenced part of the CDR3 DNA is TGTGCCAGTAGTATCTCCGATAACTACGAC. Translated, it gives CASSISDNYD. The whole CDR3 region reads CASSISDNYDYTF. The chain couples TRBV19 to TRBJ1-2; D is unresolved. The missing CDR3 end, 3 residues past where the read stops, is filled in from the germline J gene. CDR1 and CDR2 from the germline V gene are LNHDA and SQIVND (reference sequence). This CDR3 has 13 residues.

Frequency places this clone as medium-sized. CDR3 DNA (partial): TGTGCCAGCAGCTTAACCCCGGCTAGCGGGGGCACCGGGGAG. Translated: CASSLTPASGGTGE. The whole CDR3 region reads CASSLTPASGGTGELFF. The chain combines TRBV7-3 with TRBJ2-2; TRBD2 agrees at 10 bases. The CDR3 goes on 3 residues after the read ends, and that part is filled in from the germline J gene. Germline assignment: CDR1 SGHTA and CDR2 FQGTGA. V was clipped by 0 bases and J by 4 bases; unmatched bases: 5. CDR3 length: 17 amino acids.

On this clone: Sequencing ends 3 residues short of the CDR3 end; the germline J gene provides the rest. V is TRBV5-1 and J is TRBJ1-3, with a tentative D call TRBD1 (5 bases). This CDR3 spans 15 amino acids. Germline V gene data show CDR1 as SGHRS and CDR2 as YFSETQ. V was pared by 0 bases and J by 0 bases, with 7 bases between. The CDR3 spells CASSLVGGSGNTIYF. CDR3 DNA (partial): TGCGCCAGCAGCTTGGTGGGGGGCTCTGGAAACACC. The full variable domain, completed using reference TRBV5-1 and TRBJ1-3, is KAGVTQTPRYLIKTRGQQVTLSCSPISGHRSVSWYQQTPGQGLQFLFEYFSETQRNKGNFPGRFSGRQFSNSRSEMNVSTLELGDSALYLCASSLVGGSGNTIYFGEGSWLTVV.